This T cell receptor beta chain was identified during a study of blood T cell repertoires in COVID-19. Study overall: Samples representing acute and convalescent COVID-19 were sourced from the United States, Italy and Spain. T cells, B-cell-depleted T cells, or PBMCs provided the cDNA or gDNA that served as material.

The CDR3 runs to 17 residues. V lost 2 bases to trimming and J lost 0 bases; unmatched junction nucleotides: 9. The germline V gene encodes CDR1 SGHDT and CDR2 YYEEEE. Libraries were prepared by immunoSEQ multiplex PCR; TCRdb keeps only in-frame clonotypes and omits some of them. Of approximately 300,000 clones listed, 75% to 90% are singletons. The sequenced sample consisted of peripheral blood. The chain recombines TRBV5-6 with TRBJ1-1; 8 positions match TRBD1. The TCR sequence derives from a woman aged 40 to 50 with acute or convalescent COVID-19. CDR3 protein: CASSLTGGLGLNTEAFF. The CDR3 coding sequence is TGTGCCAGCAGCTTAACAGGGGGGCTAGGTTTGAACACTGAAGCTTTCTTT.